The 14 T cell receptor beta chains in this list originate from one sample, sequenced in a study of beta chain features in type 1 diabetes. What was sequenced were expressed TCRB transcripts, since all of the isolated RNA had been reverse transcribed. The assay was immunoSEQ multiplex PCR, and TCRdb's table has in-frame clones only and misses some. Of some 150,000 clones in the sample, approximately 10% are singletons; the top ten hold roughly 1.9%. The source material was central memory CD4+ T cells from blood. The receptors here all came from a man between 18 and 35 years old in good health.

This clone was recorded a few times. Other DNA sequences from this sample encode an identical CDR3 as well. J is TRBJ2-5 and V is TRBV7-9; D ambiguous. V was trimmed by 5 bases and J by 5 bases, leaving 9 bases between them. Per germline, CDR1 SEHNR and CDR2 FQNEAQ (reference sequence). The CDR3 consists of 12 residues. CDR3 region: CASSPKGETQYF. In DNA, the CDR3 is TGTGCCAGCAGCCCAAAAGGGGAGACCCAGTACTTC.

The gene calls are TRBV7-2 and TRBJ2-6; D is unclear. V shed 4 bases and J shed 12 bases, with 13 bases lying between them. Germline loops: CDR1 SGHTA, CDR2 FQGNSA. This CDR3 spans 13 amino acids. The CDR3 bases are TGTGCCAGCAGCTCCCCTCCAGTCAGCGTCCTGACTTTC. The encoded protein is CASSSPPVSVLTF.

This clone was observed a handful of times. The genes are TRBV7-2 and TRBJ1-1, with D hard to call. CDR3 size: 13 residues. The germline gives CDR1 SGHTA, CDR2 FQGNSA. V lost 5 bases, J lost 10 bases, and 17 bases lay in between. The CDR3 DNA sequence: TGTGCCAGCAGCCCCGACTGGAGCGTCGGAGCTTTCTTT. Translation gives CASSPDWSVGAFF.

The CDR3 reads CAISEFRGKLFF. The CDR3 DNA reads TGTGCCATCAGTGAGTTCAGGGGAAAACTGTTTTTT. The chain couples TRBV10-3 to TRBJ1-4; D is perhaps TRBD1 (6 bases). The length of the CDR3 is 12 residues. The V end was cut by 1 base, the J end by 10 bases, with 7 bases between. Germline CDR1 and CDR2: ENHRY and SYGVKD.

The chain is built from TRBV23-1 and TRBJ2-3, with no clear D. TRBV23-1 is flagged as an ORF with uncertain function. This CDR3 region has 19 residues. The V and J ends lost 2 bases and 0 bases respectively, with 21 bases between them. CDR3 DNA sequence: TGCGCCAGCAGTCAACCTAGTCCCTCAGTCCGTTCCAGCACAGATACGCAGTATTTT. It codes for CASSQPSPSVRSSTDTQYF.

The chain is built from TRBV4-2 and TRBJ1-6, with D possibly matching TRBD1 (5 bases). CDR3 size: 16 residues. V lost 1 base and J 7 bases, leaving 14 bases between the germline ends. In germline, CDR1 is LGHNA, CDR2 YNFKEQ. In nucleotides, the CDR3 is TGTGCCAGCAGCCAAGTCCGCGGGACGGGAAATTCACCCCTCCACTTT. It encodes CASSQVRGTGNSPLHF.

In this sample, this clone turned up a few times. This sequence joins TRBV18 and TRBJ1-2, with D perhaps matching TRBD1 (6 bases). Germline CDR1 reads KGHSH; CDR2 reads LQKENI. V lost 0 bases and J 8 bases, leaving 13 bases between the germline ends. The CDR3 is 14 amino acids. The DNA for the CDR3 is TGTGCCAGCTCACCACCGAGGACAGTAGTAGGCTACACCTTC. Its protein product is CASSPPRTVVGYTF.

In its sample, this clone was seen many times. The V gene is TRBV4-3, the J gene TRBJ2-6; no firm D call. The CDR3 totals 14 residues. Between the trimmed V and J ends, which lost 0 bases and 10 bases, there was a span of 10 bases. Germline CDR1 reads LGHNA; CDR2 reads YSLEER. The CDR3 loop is CASSQEAKTNVLTF. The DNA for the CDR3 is TGCGCCAGCAGCCAAGAGGCGAAAACAAACGTCCTGACTTTC.

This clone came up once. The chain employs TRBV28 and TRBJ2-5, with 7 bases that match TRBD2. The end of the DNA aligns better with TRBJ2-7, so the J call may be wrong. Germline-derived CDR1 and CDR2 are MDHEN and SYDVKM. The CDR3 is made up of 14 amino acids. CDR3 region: CASSHGTTYYEQYF. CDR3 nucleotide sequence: TGTGCCAGCAGTCACGGGACTACCTACTACGAGCAGTACTTC.

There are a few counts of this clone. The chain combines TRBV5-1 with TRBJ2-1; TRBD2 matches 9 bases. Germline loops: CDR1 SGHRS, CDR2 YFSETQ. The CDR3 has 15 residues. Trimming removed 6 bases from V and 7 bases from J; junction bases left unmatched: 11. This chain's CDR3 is CASTLLAGGPNEQFF. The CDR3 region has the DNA TGCGCCAGCACCCTCCTGGCGGGAGGGCCAAATGAGCAGTTCTTC. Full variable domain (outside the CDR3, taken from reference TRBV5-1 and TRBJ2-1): KAGVTQTPRYLIKTRGQQVTLSCSPISGHRSVSWYQQTPGQGLQFLFEYFSETQRNKGNFPGRFSGRQFSNSRSEMNVSTLELGDSALYLCASTLLAGGPNEQFFGPGTRLTVL.

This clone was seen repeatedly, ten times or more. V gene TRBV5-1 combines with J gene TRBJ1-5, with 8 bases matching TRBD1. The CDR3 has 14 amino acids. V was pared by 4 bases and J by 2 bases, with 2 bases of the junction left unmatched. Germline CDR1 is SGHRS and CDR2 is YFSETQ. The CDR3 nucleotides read TGCGCCAGCAGCCCGGGACAGGGCAATCAGCCCCAGCATTTT. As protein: CASSPGQGNQPQHF.

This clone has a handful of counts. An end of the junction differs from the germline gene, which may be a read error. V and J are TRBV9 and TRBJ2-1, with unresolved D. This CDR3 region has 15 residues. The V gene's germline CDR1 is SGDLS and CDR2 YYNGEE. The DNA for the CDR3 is TGTGCCAGCAGCGGCTTGGTCGCTCCTTACAGTGAGCAGTTCTTC. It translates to CASSGLVAPYSEQFF.

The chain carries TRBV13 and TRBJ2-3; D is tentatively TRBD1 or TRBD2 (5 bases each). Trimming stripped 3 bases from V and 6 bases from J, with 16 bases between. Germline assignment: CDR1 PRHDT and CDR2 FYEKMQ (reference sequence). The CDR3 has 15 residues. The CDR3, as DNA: TGTGCCAGCAGCTTGAAGGGACCAACATCGGATACGCAGTATTTT. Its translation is CASSLKGPTSDTQYF.

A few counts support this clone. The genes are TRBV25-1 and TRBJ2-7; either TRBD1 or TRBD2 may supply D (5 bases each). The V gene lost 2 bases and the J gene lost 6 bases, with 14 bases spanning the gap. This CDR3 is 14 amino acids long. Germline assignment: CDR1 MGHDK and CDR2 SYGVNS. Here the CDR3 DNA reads TGTGCCAGCAGTGAACCTGGGGCGAGGGTCGAGCAGTACTTC. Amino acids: CASSEPGARVEQYF.